The 32 T cell receptor beta chains listed next were all sequenced from one sample in a study of CD8 T cells in Susac syndrome. After extraction with the RNeasy kit, roughly 0.45 to 1 ug of the RNA was reverse transcribed using random hexamers. TCRdb re-analysed the immunoSEQ multiplex PCR reads in MiXCR, keeping a single row per CDR3 protein. In the table there are 250,000 to 300,000 distinct CDR3 sequences, roughly 85% of which are singletons. The sample was CD8+ T cells from PBMCs. All receptors come from a human donor with multiple sclerosis.

This clonotype has only a few counts. This rearrangement joins TRBV3-1 to TRBJ2-1, with D uncertain. V was clipped by 0 bases and J by 0 bases, with 6 bases between them. CDR1 LGHDT and CDR2 YNNKEL come from the germline V gene (reference sequence). The CDR3 consists of 15 residues. CDR3 DNA sequence: TGTGCCAGCAGCCAAGACCCAGACTCCTACAATGAGCAGTTCTTC. Its translation: CASSQDPDSYNEQFF.

The gene calls are TRBV6-2 or TRBV6-3 and TRBJ2-7, with a tentative D call TRBD1 (5 bases). Germline CDR1 is MNHEY and CDR2 is SVGEGT. This CDR3 spans 13 amino acids. V lost 8 bases, J lost 4 bases, and 15 bases lay in between. CDR3 bases: TGTGCCAGCGGGATCCAGGGAATATACGAGCAGTACTTC. Amino acids: CASGIQGIYEQYF.

The chain carries TRBV7-2 and TRBJ2-1; maybe TRBD1 (5 bases). CDR1 and CDR2 from the germline V gene are SGHTA and FQGNSA. V lost 7 bases to trimming and J lost 9 bases, with 10 bases between them. This CDR3 comprises 11 residues. CDR3 loop: CASTPGLEQFF. CDR3 sequence (DNA): TGTGCCAGCACCCCAGGGCTTGAGCAGTTCTTC.

The V and J genes are TRBV6-2 or TRBV6-3 and TRBJ1-2; D gene uncertain. CDR1 is MNHEY and CDR2 is SVGEGT in the germline V gene. V was trimmed by 5 bases and J by 6 bases, leaving 16 bases between them. The CDR3 contains 14 residues. The CDR3 loop reads CASSPAAPSDGYTF. For the CDR3, the DNA is TGTGCCAGCAGTCCTGCCGCACCGAGTGATGGCTACACCTTC.

This clonotype was seen once. The chain carries TRBV12-3 or TRBV12-4 and TRBJ1-2, with D perhaps TRBD1 (5 bases). The CDR3 sequence is 13 residues long. The V gene lost 4 bases and the J gene lost 3 bases, with 9 bases spanning the gap. CDR3 protein: CASSWGRDYGYTF. The DNA for the CDR3 is TGTGCCAGCAGTTGGGGCAGGGACTATGGCTACACCTTC.

The rearrangement links TRBV27 to TRBJ1-5; 7 nucleotides align to TRBD1. The CDR3 runs to 13 residues. V shed 6 bases, J shed 3 bases, and the junction held 2 bases outside the gene matches. Germline V gene data show CDR1 as MNHEY and CDR2 as SMNVEV (reference sequence). CDR3 amino acids: CASRQGPNQPQHF. In nucleotides, the CDR3 is TGTGCCAGCAGACAGGGGCCCAATCAGCCCCAGCATTTT.

A single count supports this clonotype. The chain carries TRBV28 and TRBJ2-3, with 15 positions matching TRBD2. After removal of 4 bases from V and 4 bases from J, the junction contained 12 bases not matched to a gene. The CDR3 sequence is 19 residues long. CDR1 and CDR2 (germline): MDHEN, SYDVKM. The CDR3 protein is CASSWDSRGLAGGSDTQYF. DNA for the CDR3: TGTGCCAGCAGTTGGGACAGCCGAGGACTAGCGGGAGGGTCAGATACGCAGTATTTT.

The chain links TRBV27 to TRBJ2-7; 7 bases are a match to TRBD1. CDR3 length equals 14 residues. CDR1 and CDR2 (germline): MNHEY, SMNVEV (reference sequence). The J segment lost 6 bases and the V segment lost 2 bases, leaving 7 bases of the junction unmatched. The CDR3 DNA reads as TGTGCCAGCAGTTTAGTCGGGCAGGGGGTCGAGCAGTACTTC. Protein: CASSLVGQGVEQYF.

This clonotype was detected once. This chain links TRBV4-3 with TRBJ2-7; 7 bases agree with TRBD1. J gave up 4 bases and V 5 bases, and 11 bases lay outside the gene matches. Germline CDR1 is LGHNA and CDR2 is YSLEER. The CDR3 loop spans 15 amino acids. The CDR3 sequence is CASSLNRGEAYEQYF. DNA of the CDR3: TGCGCCAGCAGCTTAAACAGGGGAGAGGCGTACGAGCAGTACTTC.

The chain joins TRBV15 to TRBJ2-6; the D is unclear. The CDR3 is 13 amino acids. V lost 3 bases and J 4 bases, leaving 4 bases between the germline ends. The germline gives CDR1 LNHNV, CDR2 YYDKDF (reference sequence). CDR3 in DNA: TGTGCCACCAGCAGCTCCGGGGCCAACGTCCTGACTTTC. Protein sequence: CATSSSGANVLTF.

The chain links TRBV3-1 to TRBJ2-1; a weak D match, TRBD2 (6 bases). The ends were cut back, 1 base at V and 2 bases at J, with 15 bases in the middle. This CDR3 region has 17 residues. Germline assignment: CDR1 LGHDT and CDR2 YNNKEL (reference sequence). This CDR3 is CASSQVPTSWPYNEQFF. The CDR3 bases are TGTGCCAGCAGCCAAGTCCCCACTAGCTGGCCCTACAATGAGCAGTTCTTC.

V and J are TRBV27 and TRBJ2-3; no reliable D call. V was cut by 2 bases and J by 2 bases, with 11 bases left in between. In germline, CDR1 is MNHEY, CDR2 SMNVEV (reference sequence). This CDR3 region has 15 residues. CDR3 amino acids: CASSLATPPTDTQYF. The CDR3 region has the DNA TGTGCCAGCAGTTTAGCTACCCCTCCCACAGATACGCAGTATTTT.

This clonotype was observed once. The gene calls are TRBV27 and TRBJ2-3; 9 bases line up with TRBD2. CDR3 length: 17 amino acids. V gave up 3 bases and J gave up 3 bases; unmatched junction bases: 10. In germline, CDR1 is MNHEY, CDR2 SMNVEV (reference sequence). The CDR3 DNA follows: TGTGCCAGCAGTTTCTTCTTGCGGGAGGGCCATACAGATACGCAGTATTTT. It translates to CASSFFLREGHTDTQYF.

This chain joins TRBV6-5 and TRBJ2-3; D is unclear. Per the germline V gene, CDR1 is MNHEY and CDR2 is SVGAGI. The CDR3 totals 15 residues. V lost 5 bases, J lost 2 bases, and 14 bases lay in between. DNA for the CDR3: TGTGCCAGCAGTCCTACACCCGCCCCCACAGATACGCAGTATTTT. It translates to CASSPTPAPTDTQYF.

This clonotype was observed once. The chain combines TRBV7-9 with TRBJ2-3; 7 nucleotides line up with TRBD2. The V segment lost 3 bases and the J segment 2 bases; nucleotides outside the gene matches: 5. The CDR3 covers 15 residues. Germline assignment: CDR1 SEHNR and CDR2 FQNEAQ (reference sequence). CDR3 amino acids: CASSFPSGITDTQYF. In DNA, the CDR3 is TGTGCCAGCAGCTTCCCTAGCGGAATCACAGATACGCAGTATTTT.

Concerning this clonotype: One end of the junction does not line up with germline, which may come from a read error. This chain connects TRBV15 to TRBJ2-2, with TRBD1 as a possible D gene (5 bases). The CDR3 runs to 16 residues. CDR1 is LNHNV, CDR2 YYDKDF, per germline (reference sequence). CDR3 coding DNA: TGTGCCACCAAAGAGAGGCTAGGGGCGAACTCCGGGGAGCTGTTTTTT. Amino acids: CATKERLGANSGELFF.

The rearrangement joins TRBV4-3 to TRBJ1-4; 7 nucleotides align to TRBD1. The V segment lost 4 bases and the J segment 7 bases; nucleotides outside the gene matches: 6. The CDR3 is made up of 14 amino acids. CDR1 is LGHNA and CDR2 is YSLEER in the germline V gene. The CDR3 bases are TGCGCCAGCAGCCCAACAGGGGAGATTGAAAAACTGTTTTTT. Its translation: CASSPTGEIEKLFF.

The chain joins TRBV3-1 to TRBJ2-7; no clear D. The CDR3 runs to 12 residues. The germline V gene encodes CDR1 LGHDT and CDR2 YNNKEL (reference sequence). Trimming cost V 0 bases and J 6 bases, with 6 bases left between them. CDR3 sequence: CASSQDWGEQYF. CDR3 nucleotide sequence: TGTGCCAGCAGCCAAGATTGGGGCGAGCAGTACTTC.

The chain recombines TRBV27 with TRBJ2-7; no clear D. Trimming pared 4 bases from V and 7 bases from J, leaving 11 bases between. The CDR3 is made up of 12 amino acids. CDR1 and CDR2 from the germline V gene are MNHEY and SMNVEV (reference sequence). CDR3 sequence: CASSSSGWEQYF. The DNA for the CDR3 is TGTGCCAGCAGTTCTTCCGGATGGGAGCAGTACTTC.

The V and J genes are TRBV20-1 and TRBJ1-1; TRBD1 might be the D (5 bases). The CDR3 runs to 13 residues. The V gene lost 5 bases and the J gene lost 7 bases, with 17 bases spanning the gap. Germline loops: CDR1 DFQATT, CDR2 SNEGSKA (reference sequence). CDR3 region: CSALRGISLEAFF. Here the CDR3 DNA reads TGCAGTGCTCTTAGGGGTATCAGCCTTGAAGCTTTCTTT.

V usage is TRBV9 and J usage is TRBJ1-5; D uncertain. The CDR3 spans 15 residues. V was shortened by 0 bases and J by 0 bases, with 7 bases between the two germline ends. From germline, CDR1 is SGDLS and CDR2 YYNGEE. The CDR3 protein is CASSVEGLSNQPQHF. The DNA for the CDR3 is TGTGCCAGCAGCGTAGAAGGGCTTAGCAATCAGCCCCAGCATTTT. The full variable domain, its missing parts supplied by reference TRBV9 and TRBJ1-5, is DSGVTQTPKHLITATGQRVTLRCSPRSGDLSVYWYQQSLDQGLQFLIQYYNGEERAKGNILERFSAQQFPDLHSELNLSSLELGDSALYFCASSVEGLSNQPQHFGDGTRLSIL.

V usage is TRBV6-5 and J usage is TRBJ2-7; perhaps TRBD1 as D (6 bases). Germline lookup yields CDR1 MNHEY and CDR2 SVGAGI. With 5 bases removed from V and 2 bases from J, the gap between germline ends came to 13 bases. This CDR3 has 14 residues. The CDR3 reads CASSASAGAYEQYF. CDR3 DNA: TGTGCCAGCAGTGCCTCCGCAGGGGCCTACGAGCAGTACTTC.

V usage is TRBV28 and J usage is TRBJ1-1, with D possibly being TRBD1 (6 bases). Germline assignment: CDR1 MDHEN and CDR2 SYDVKM. The germline V and J ends were trimmed by 5 bases and 0 bases, with 10 bases remaining between them. The CDR3 totals 14 residues. The CDR3 region has the DNA TGTGCCAGCAGTCTTACAGGGATGAACACTGAAGCTTTCTTT. It is translated as CASSLTGMNTEAFF.

The rearrangement joins TRBV7-6 to TRBJ1-1; 9 bases map to TRBD1. This CDR3 contains 19 residues. Germline loops: CDR1 SGHVS, CDR2 FNYEAQ. V lost 4 bases, J lost 3 bases, and 18 bases stayed unmatched. This chain's CDR3 is CASSSEDRGRSLRDTEAFF. In DNA, the CDR3 is TGTGCCAGCAGCTCCGAGGACAGGGGAAGATCCCTAAGAGACACTGAAGCTTTCTTT. Together with reference TRBV7-6 and TRBJ1-1, the CDR3 gives the full variable domain: GAGVSQSPRYKVTKRGQDVALRCDPISGHVSLYWYRQALGQGPEFLTYFNYEAQQDKSGLPNDRFSAERPEGSISTLTIQRTEQRDSAMYRCASSSEDRGRSLRDTEAFFGQGTRLTVV.

V gene TRBV15 combines with J gene TRBJ2-5; D is unclear. Trimming removed 8 bases from V and 4 bases from J, with 23 bases in between. From germline, CDR1 is LNHNV and CDR2 YYDKDF (reference sequence). The CDR3 covers 16 residues. The CDR3 sequence is CATRRPEENAAETQYF. The CDR3 DNA reads as TGTGCCACCCGACGACCTGAGGAGAACGCGGCAGAGACCCAGTACTTC. Full variable domain (rest looked up from reference TRBV15 and TRBJ2-5): DAMVIQNPRYQVTQFGKPVTLSCSQTLNHNVMYWYQQKSSQAPKLLFHYYDKDFNNEADTPDNFQSRRPNTSFCFLDIRSPGLGDTAMYLCATRRPEENAAETQYFGPGTRLLVL.

This clonotype appeared a single time. The chain links TRBV9 to TRBJ1-2, with a tentative D call TRBD1 (5 bases). V lost 3 bases and J 2 bases, leaving 17 bases between the germline ends. Germline-derived CDR1 and CDR2 are SGDLS and YYNGEE. The CDR3 covers 16 residues. The CDR3 reads CASSASFRELNYGYTF. The CDR3 coding sequence is TGTGCCAGCAGCGCCTCTTTCAGGGAGTTGAACTATGGCTACACCTTC.

The chain links TRBV27 to TRBJ2-7; D is possibly TRBD1 or TRBD2 (5 bases each). The V gene's germline CDR1 is MNHEY and CDR2 SMNVEV (reference sequence). This CDR3 has 12 residues. Trimming left V 8 bases short and J 7 bases short, with 15 bases between. In DNA, the CDR3 is TGTGCCAGCGGCCGGGACCCCCCGGAGCAGTACTTC. It codes for CASGRDPPEQYF.

This chain joins TRBV9 and TRBJ1-2; D may be TRBD1 (5 bases). V was shortened by 3 bases and J by 0 bases, with 18 bases between the two germline ends. Germline V gene sequence: CDR1 SGDLS, CDR2 YYNGEE. CDR3 size: 17 residues. For the CDR3, the DNA is TGTGCCAGCAGCGGGGACTTACCAAGAGGGCCTAACTATGGCTACACCTTC. Protein: CASSGDLPRGPNYGYTF. The full variable domain, completed using reference TRBV9 and TRBJ1-2, is DSGVTQTPKHLITATGQRVTLRCSPRSGDLSVYWYQQSLDQGLQFLIQYYNGEERAKGNILERFSAQQFPDLHSELNLSSLELGDSALYFCASSGDLPRGPNYGYTFGSGTRLTVV.

The chain couples TRBV4-2 to TRBJ2-1; no clear D. The V gene lost 5 bases and the J gene lost 6 bases, with 14 bases spanning the gap. CDR1 and CDR2 from the germline V gene are LGHNA and YNFKEQ. CDR3 size: 14 residues. The CDR3 protein is CASSALALGNEQFF. The CDR3 DNA reads as TGTGCCAGCAGCGCCCTTGCCCTGGGCAATGAGCAGTTCTTC.

The V call is TRBV6-2 or TRBV6-3, the J call TRBJ1-2; no definite D call. Germline V gene lookup returns CDR1 MNHEY and CDR2 SVGEGT. Trimming took 6 bases from V and 4 from J, leaving 12 bases between them. CDR3 length: 13 residues. CDR3 sequence (DNA): TGTGCCAGCAGCACCGGACGGGTCTATGGCTACACCTTC. It specifies CASSTGRVYGYTF.

This chain links TRBV6-2 or TRBV6-3 with TRBJ2-1; D assignment may be TRBD1 or TRBD2 (5 bases each). CDR1 is MNHEY and CDR2 is SVGEGT in the germline V gene. The V end was cut by 2 bases, the J end by 7 bases, with 15 bases between. This CDR3 has 15 amino acids. The CDR3 here is CASSYGASWGNEQFF. In DNA, the CDR3 is TGTGCCAGCAGTTACGGGGCTAGCTGGGGGAATGAGCAGTTCTTC.

This rearrangement joins TRBV27 to TRBJ1-5; D uncertain. The V gene lost 8 bases and the J gene lost 4 bases, with 12 bases spanning the gap. Germline CDR1 is MNHEY and CDR2 is SMNVEV (reference sequence). There are 13 residues in the CDR3. As DNA, the CDR3 is TGTGCCAGCTCGGGTTGGGAGAATCAGCCCCAGCATTTT. It encodes CASSGWENQPQHF.